This T cell receptor beta chain was identified in a study of neurological immune-mediated disorders. Germline V gene lookup returns CDR1 SGHDT and CDR2 YYEEEE. The V end was cut by 4 bases, the J end by 2 bases, with 9 bases between. The CDR3 contains 13 residues. With 10-nucleotide random UMIs included, cDNA was synthesized by 5'RACE. The yield of each sequencing run was over 160 million TCR-beta sequences from 15-18 subjects. MiXCR, run by TCRdb on the 5' RACE reads, gives a single entry per CDR3 protein. The sample has around 14,000 distinct CDR3 sequences; more than 9% are singletons. The unsorted libraries were generated from a total of 2 million PBMCs, which had been stored in RNAlater at -80 C.

This receptor was obtained from a middle-aged woman in good health. The rearrangement links TRBV5-6 to TRBJ1-1; no firm D call. The sequencing sample was made of PBMCs. The CDR3 DNA reads TGTGCCAGCAGCCTTAGGAGAAACACTGAAGCTTTCTTT. It yields the protein CASSLRRNTEAFF.